This entry lists 22 T cell receptor beta chains sequenced from one sample in a study of T cell changes during pregnancy in multiple sclerosis. Assay used: immunoSEQ multiplex PCR; TCRdb lists only in-frame clones, some missing. The table includes about 67,000 clones, 80% to 95% detected once. Sequencing was performed on peripheral blood, taken in the first trimester of pregnancy. These receptors all stem from a female donor in good health, enrolled as a control in a pregnancy study.

The chain links TRBV27 to TRBJ2-5, with D possibly matching TRBD2 (5 bases). The CDR3 contains 13 residues. V shed 2 bases and J shed 4 bases, with 8 bases lying between them. CDR1 and CDR2 from the germline V gene are MNHEY and SMNVEV (reference sequence). The CDR3, as DNA: TGTGCCAGCAGTTTACTCCGGGGAGAGACCCAGTACTTC. Translation: CASSLLRGETQYF.

V gene TRBV15 combines with J gene TRBJ1-1; D is perhaps TRBD1 (6 bases). Per the germline V gene, CDR1 is LNHNV and CDR2 is YYDKDF (reference sequence). The CDR3 totals 14 residues. Trimming took 3 bases from V and 2 from J, leaving 10 bases between them. The CDR3 protein is CATSRRGHNTEAFF. The CDR3, as DNA: TGTGCCACCAGCAGGCGGGGGCATAACACTGAAGCTTTCTTT.

Written as DNA, the CDR3 is TGTGCCAGCAGCGCTAGCGGGATCAAAAACATTCAGTACTTC. Amino acids: CASSASGIKNIQYF. This chain uses TRBV28 with TRBJ2-4, with TRBD2 matching over 9 bases. Germline V gives CDR1 MDHEN, CDR2 SYDVKM. CDR3 length: 14 residues. V was pared by 6 bases and J by 3 bases, with 3 bases of the junction left unmatched. The entire variable domain, with the rest obtained from reference TRBV28 and TRBJ2-4, is as follows: DVKVTQSSRYLVKRTGEKVFLECVQDMDHENMFWYRQDPGLGLRLIYFSYDVKMKEKGDIPEGYSVSREKKERFSLILESASTNQTSMYLCASSASGIKNIQYFGAGTRLSVL.

The chain links TRBV25-1 to TRBJ2-5; D perhaps matches TRBD2 (6 bases). This CDR3 is built from 17 residues. CDR1 is MGHDK, CDR2 SYGVNS, per germline. Trimming cost V 2 bases and J 2 bases, with 18 bases left between them. CDR3 sequence: CASSESRLARNQETQYF. The CDR3 DNA follows: TGTGCCAGCAGTGAAAGCAGGCTAGCGAGGAATCAAGAGACCCAGTACTTC. The full variable domain, rest sourced from reference TRBV25-1 and TRBJ2-5, is EADIYQTPRYLVIGTGKKITLECSQTMGHDKMYWYQQDPGMELHLIHYSYGVNSTEKGDLSSESTVSRIRTEHFPLTLESARPSHTSQYLCASSESRLARNQETQYFGPGTRLLVL.

The chain carries TRBV5-1 and TRBJ2-5; no definite D call. Trimming shortened V by 0 bases and J by 4 bases, and 10 bases separated the two germline ends. The CDR3 spans 14 residues. Germline V lookup: CDR1 SGHRS, CDR2 YFSETQ. The CDR3 DNA is TGCGCCAGCAGCTTGGGTACCGCGATAGAGACCCAGTACTTC. It codes for CASSLGTAIETQYF.

The rearrangement uses TRBV30 and TRBJ2-2; TRBD1 matches 7 bases. The CDR3 has 15 residues. The V gene end was trimmed by 3 bases and the J gene end by 3 bases; junction bases not matched to a gene: 7. The V gene's germline CDR1 is GTSNPN and CDR2 SVGIG (reference sequence). The CDR3 loop reads CAWSRQGVYTGELFF. CDR3 nucleotide sequence: TGTGCCTGGAGCCGACAGGGAGTTTACACCGGGGAGCTGTTTTTT. Full variable domain (outside the CDR3, taken from reference TRBV30 and TRBJ2-2): SQTIHQWPATLVQPVGSPLSLECTVEGTSNPNLYWYRQAAGRGLQLLFYSVGIGQISSEVPQNLSASRPQDRQFILSSKKLLLSDSGFYLCAWSRQGVYTGELFFGEGSRLTVL.

This chain joins TRBV18 and TRBJ1-3; 9 nucleotides match TRBD1. The trim removed 6 bases at V and 2 bases at J, leaving 20 bases unmatched. Germline values: CDR1 KGHSH, CDR2 LQKENI. The CDR3 consists of 20 residues. CDR3 nucleotide sequence: TGTGCCAGCTCCCCGAGGCGTCAGGACAGGGGCGCCCAGGCTGGAAACACCATATATTTT. Its translation is CASSPRRQDRGAQAGNTIYF.

The CDR3 DNA is TGCGCCAGCAGCTTGGTCGGGAGGGAGACCCAGTACTTC. Amino acid sequence: CASSLVGRETQYF. The chain combines TRBV5-1 with TRBJ2-5; TRBD2 matches at 7 bases. The CDR3 extends over 13 amino acids. Germline V gives CDR1 SGHRS, CDR2 YFSETQ. Losses at the gene ends were 0 bases for V and 5 bases for J; bases not matched to a gene: 1.

V gene TRBV5-1 combines with J gene TRBJ2-2, with D maybe TRBD2 (6 bases). The germline V gene encodes CDR1 SGHRS and CDR2 YFSETQ. The length of the CDR3 is 15 residues. Trimming left V 4 bases short and J 0 bases short, with 10 bases between. The CDR3: CASSPDYSNTGELFF. In DNA form, the CDR3 reads TGCGCCAGCAGCCCGGACTACTCGAACACCGGGGAGCTGTTTTTT. Full variable domain (outside the CDR3, taken from reference TRBV5-1 and TRBJ2-2): KAGVTQTPRYLIKTRGQQVTLSCSPISGHRSVSWYQQTPGQGLQFLFEYFSETQRNKGNFPGRFSGRQFSNSRSEMNVSTLELGDSALYLCASSPDYSNTGELFFGEGSRLTVL.

The chain links TRBV27 to TRBJ2-6, with a weak D call TRBD2 (6 bases). The CDR3 runs 18 residues. Per germline, CDR1 MNHEY and CDR2 SMNVEV (reference sequence). V lost 3 bases and J 0 bases, leaving 15 bases between the germline ends. CDR3 residues: CASSLRAGGGSGANVLTF. In DNA, the CDR3 is TGTGCCAGCAGTTTGCGGGCTGGGGGAGGCTCTGGGGCCAACGTCCTGACTTTC.

The gene calls are TRBV28 and TRBJ2-3, with D tentatively TRBD1 (5 bases). Germline V gene sequence: CDR1 MDHEN, CDR2 SYDVKM. Trimming removed 3 bases at V and 0 bases at J, with 10 bases between. The CDR3 extends over 15 amino acids. CDR3 loop: CASSLTQDSTDTQYF. CDR3 nucleotide sequence: TGTGCCAGCAGTTTGACACAGGACAGCACAGATACGCAGTATTTT.

CDR3 sequence: CAISDSYNEQFF. DNA for the CDR3: TGTGCCATCAGTGACTCTTACAATGAGCAGTTCTTC. This chain connects TRBV10-3 to TRBJ2-1, with D uncertain. The CDR3 is made up of 12 amino acids. Germline V gene sequence: CDR1 ENHRY, CDR2 SYGVKD. Trimming shortened V by 3 bases and J by 4 bases, and 4 bases separated the two germline ends.

The chain couples TRBV27 to TRBJ1-1, with D unresolved. CDR3 length: 14 amino acids. V lost 7 bases and J lost 4, with 16 bases in between. Germline V gives CDR1 MNHEY, CDR2 SMNVEV (reference sequence). As DNA, the CDR3 is TGTGCCAGCACCCTGAGATACCCTATCACTGAAGCTTTCTTT. Translated, it gives CASTLRYPITEAFF.

This chain uses TRBV27 with TRBJ2-1, with 11 bases fitting TRBD2. In germline, CDR1 is MNHEY, CDR2 SMNVEV (reference sequence). Trimming cost V 2 bases and J 8 bases; bases outside gene matches: 8. This CDR3 region has 16 residues. CDR3 protein: CASSLTSGSVNHEQFF. The DNA of the CDR3 is TGTGCCAGCAGTTTAACTAGCGGGAGTGTAAACCATGAGCAGTTCTTC.

The CDR3 DNA sequence: TGTGCCAGCAGTTACATGCGGACAGGCTACGAGCAGTACTTC. It is translated as CASSYMRTGYEQYF. The V gene is TRBV6-5, the J gene TRBJ2-7, with 7 bases aligning to TRBD1. With V trimmed by 2 bases and J by 3 bases, 4 bases remained unmatched. The CDR3 length is 14 residues. The V gene's germline CDR1 is MNHEY and CDR2 SVGAGI.

This chain uses TRBV27 with TRBJ1-1; D possibly corresponds to TRBD1 (5 bases). Germline V gene sequence: CDR1 MNHEY, CDR2 SMNVEV (reference sequence). Deletions cut 0 bases from V and 1 base from J, with 9 bases between. CDR3 size: 15 residues. DNA for the CDR3: TGTGCCAGCAGTTTATCAGGGGATCCGAACACTGAAGCTTTCTTT. Translating it yields CASSLSGDPNTEAFF.

The V call is TRBV10-3, the J call TRBJ1-2; TRBD1 might be the D (5 bases). Germline assignment: CDR1 ENHRY and CDR2 SYGVKD. V was trimmed by 3 bases and J by 1 base, leaving 12 bases between them. This CDR3 is 15 amino acids long. The CDR3 DNA sequence: TGTGCCATCAGTGACCTGGGGCAGGGTAACTATGGCTACACCTTC. This translates into CAISDLGQGNYGYTF.

This clone came up once. The limits of the CDR3 on the DNA are not certain, so only TCRdb's listed CDR3 is given. The V and J genes are TRBV12-2 and TRBJ1-5; the table names TRBD1, a call not compared with the DNA. TRBV12-2 has pseudogene status. The CDR3 is 19 residues long, counting both termini. CDR3 residues: CASRLSSVGQGSVGQPQHF.

The V and J genes are TRBV5-1 and TRBJ2-5; 10 bases line up with TRBD1. CDR1 is SGHRS, CDR2 YFSETQ, per germline. The ends lost 4 bases at V and 4 bases at J; junction bases unmatched: 7. The length of the CDR3 is 15 residues. This CDR3 reads CASSRTGGSRETQYF. CDR3 sequence (DNA): TGCGCCAGCAGCAGGACAGGGGGTAGCAGAGAGACCCAGTACTTC. The variable domain in full, with the rest retrieved from reference TRBV5-1 and TRBJ2-5, is KAGVTQTPRYLIKTRGQQVTLSCSPISGHRSVSWYQQTPGQGLQFLFEYFSETQRNKGNFPGRFSGRQFSNSRSEMNVSTLELGDSALYLCASSRTGGSRETQYFGPGTRLLVL.

The chain links TRBV2 to TRBJ2-4; TRBD1 agrees at 10 bases. The V segment lost 7 bases and the J segment 7 bases; nucleotides outside the gene matches: 1. The germline V gene has CDR1 SNHLY and CDR2 FYNNEI. The CDR3 sequence is 12 residues long. The CDR3 nucleotides are TGTGCCAGCAAGGACAGGGGGAACATTCAGTACTTC. Protein sequence: CASKDRGNIQYF.

This sequence joins TRBV28 and TRBJ1-2, with unresolved D. Germline-derived CDR1 and CDR2 are MDHEN and SYDVKM. Trimming left V 5 bases short and J 10 bases short, with 11 bases between. The CDR3 has 11 amino acids. CDR3 residues: CASSATTYYTF. The CDR3 DNA follows: TGTGCCAGCAGTGCCACGACATACTACACCTTC.

A word on this clone: The sample carries other DNA sequences with the same CDR3. The CDR3 DNA follows: TGTGCCAGCAGCGGCCGACAGGGTGGGCAGCCCCAGCATTTT. This translates into CASSGRQGGQPQHF. J is TRBJ1-5 and V is TRBV7-2, with 7 bases aligning to TRBD1. This CDR3 is built from 14 residues. V lost 5 bases, J lost 7 bases, and 8 bases stayed unmatched. Germline V gene data show CDR1 as SGHTA and CDR2 as FQGNSA.